This TCR beta chain was captured in a study of beta chain features in type 1 diabetes. The CDR3 loop spans 13 amino acids. Germline CDR1 reads SQVTM; CDR2 reads ANQGSEA. J gave up 1 base and V 7 bases, and 5 bases lay outside the gene matches. The sample holds a few counts of this clone. The sequenced template was cDNA made from the entire isolated RNA. TCRdb's table, derived via immunoSEQ multiplex PCR, lists solely in-frame clones and lacks some. The table has 850,000 to 900,000 clones, about a sixth seen once. The source is a young woman in good health. Sequencing was done on a sample of naive CD4+ T cells from blood. The chain has TRBV29-1 and TRBJ2-3; TRBD2 agrees at 7 bases. The CDR3 region is CSALAAGTDTQYF. The CDR3 nucleotides read TGCAGCGCTCTAGCGGCAGGCACAGATACGCAGTATTTT.